This T cell receptor beta chain was sequenced for a study of identical twins. Template switching supplied a universal primer site; unique molecular identifiers were carried on the cDNA. TCRdb fed the 5' RACE reads into MiXCR, producing one record per CDR3 protein. The repertoire holds 500,000 to 700,000 distinct CDR3 sequences, with around 7.4% as singletons. The ends were cut back, 3 bases at V and 2 bases at J, with 11 bases in the middle. In germline, CDR1 is LGHNT, CDR2 FRNRAP. CDR3 size: 15 residues. This clonotype was recorded at least ten times. Antigen unknown. Notes on the study in general: The study found weaker excess twin sharing in beta out-of-frame sequences. Invariant MAIT and iNKT cells could partly confound zero-insertion analyses. Insertions were reduced in abundant cord blood beta clonotypes but not in memory repertoires.

These data were also reused for a study on yellow fever vaccine responses in identical twins.

This receptor was taken from a woman younger than 35 in good health. This rearrangement joins TRBV12-5 to TRBJ2-1; D is undetermined. The material sequenced was PBMCs. Here the CDR3 DNA reads TGTGCTAGTGGTTTTACCAGGACGACCTACAATGAGCAGTTCTTC. Translating it yields CASGFTRTTYNEQFF.